This T cell receptor (beta chain) was recovered during a study of technical replicates of blood from four donors (dated by TCRdb to the late 2010s). As concerns this clone: Its antigen remains undetermined. No clone much larger than this one lies a single base away; base qualities are absent.

Library preparation was by the immunoSEQ multiplex PCR assay. This immuneACCESS table, as held by TCRdb, lists in-frame sequences with V and J called but not all clones. Of the missing ones, under half trace to an unresolved V gene in checked studies; the others have no known cause. Recorded for this sample are around 89,000 clones; roughly 94% of them occurred a single time. Around 0.23% of the sample is taken by the ten largest. Sequences SGHAT (CDR1) and FQNNGV (CDR2) are obtained from the germline V gene. V lost 0 bases and J lost 0 bases, and the count of bases not matched to a germline gene is 5. Counted from cysteine to phenylalanine, this CDR3 has 16 amino acids. The CDR3 DNA has 48 bases and is translated from base 1.

Recombination joined TRBV11-2 with TRBJ2-7, and TRBD2 matches 7 of the central bases. The receptor comes from a human donor in good health. Sequencing was performed on T cells isolated from PBMCs. CDR3 protein: CASSLEGRGISYEQYF. The DNA sequence reads TGTGCCAGCAGCTTAGAGGGGCGGGGGATCTCCTACGAGCAGTACTTC.